The 26 T cell receptor beta chains reported below all come from one sample, sequenced in a study of blood T cell repertoires in COVID-19. Sequencing was performed with immunoSEQ multiplex PCR; in TCRdb, only in-frame clones are kept and a portion is missing. Of under 400,000 clones listed, around nine tenths are singletons. The sequenced sample was peripheral blood. Every receptor here comes from a woman aged 55 to 70 with COVID-19, enrolled during active disease.

This chain connects TRBV6-5 to TRBJ1-2; no definite D call. Deletions cut 7 bases from V and 0 bases from J, with 6 bases between. Germline V gene lookup returns CDR1 MNHEY and CDR2 SVGAGI. The CDR3 spans 12 residues. The CDR3 bases are TGTGCCAGCAAAGCCTCTAACTATGGCTACACCTTC. It encodes CASKASNYGYTF.

This chain connects TRBV27 to TRBJ1-6, with 8 nucleotides matching TRBD1. The CDR3 spans 18 residues. Unmatched junction bases numbered 16, after V lost 2 bases and J lost 10 bases. Germline values: CDR1 MNHEY, CDR2 SMNVEV (reference sequence). The CDR3 region is CASSLRSDRAVLGSPLHF. The CDR3 region has the DNA TGTGCCAGCAGTTTACGTTCGGACAGGGCAGTTCTCGGATCACCCCTCCACTTT.

Here the CDR3 DNA reads TGTGCCAGCAGCCCGTACGTTCAGGGGGAAGATGGCTACACCTTC. Amino acid sequence: CASSPYVQGEDGYTF. V usage is TRBV5-8 and J usage is TRBJ1-2; the match to TRBD1 covers 7 bases. The V gene's germline CDR1 is SGHTS and CDR2 YDEGEE. Trimming cost V 4 bases and J 6 bases; bases outside gene matches: 12. This CDR3 is built from 15 residues.

This chain connects TRBV19 to TRBJ1-1; 9 bases fit TRBD1. This CDR3 is 14 amino acids long. The V segment lost 3 bases and the J segment 3 bases; nucleotides outside the gene matches: 2. CDR1 is LNHDA, CDR2 SQIVND, per germline (reference sequence). The CDR3 region has the DNA TGTGCCAGTAGTATGACAGGGGGTTACACTGAAGCTTTCTTT. Translation gives CASSMTGGYTEAFF.

The chain links TRBV19 to TRBJ1-1; D is ambiguous. CDR1 is LNHDA, CDR2 SQIVND, per germline (reference sequence). V was pared by 10 bases and J by 8 bases, with 20 bases between. This CDR3 has 13 amino acids. The CDR3 is CATPKRRSREAFF. CDR3 coding DNA: TGTGCCACCCCTAAAAGGAGAAGTCGGGAAGCTTTCTTT.

The CDR3 DNA follows: TGTGCCAGCAGAGGGGCAGGGGGCTCTGGAAACACCATATATTTT. Translation: CASRGAGGSGNTIYF. The chain uses TRBV7-8 and TRBJ1-3; 7 nucleotides match TRBD1. The CDR3 spans 15 residues. The germline gives CDR1 SGHVS, CDR2 FQNEAQ. Trimming cost V 6 bases and J 0 bases; bases outside gene matches: 5.

The chain employs TRBV29-1 and TRBJ1-4, with 7 nucleotides matching TRBD1. V was pared by 3 bases and J by 4 bases, with 8 bases of the junction left unmatched. CDR3 length equals 15 residues. CDR1 is SQVTM, CDR2 ANQGSEA, per germline. The CDR3: CSVEMQGGGNEKLFF. In DNA, the CDR3 is TGCAGCGTTGAGATGCAGGGGGGAGGTAATGAAAAACTGTTTTTT.

This clone was seen a single time. V is TRBV19 and J is TRBJ1-1, with TRBD1 identical over 9 bases. The CDR3 contains 15 residues. CDR1 and CDR2 (germline): LNHDA, SQIVND (reference sequence). Germline trimming cut 4 bases from V and 6 bases from J; bases unmatched to any gene: 9. The CDR3 DNA is TGTGCCAGTAGTAAAACCGGACAGGGGATCCCTGAAGCTTTCTTT. Encoded protein: CASSKTGQGIPEAFF.

The chain couples TRBV6-5 to TRBJ2-7; 9 bases match TRBD1. CDR3 length equals 14 residues. V trimming: 5 bases; J trimming: 3 bases; junction bases outside the gene matches: 5. Per the germline V gene, CDR1 is MNHEY and CDR2 is SVGAGI. The CDR3, as DNA: TGTGCCAGCAGTACCCAGGGACAGGGCTACGAGCAGTACTTC. As protein: CASSTQGQGYEQYF.

A few counts support this clone. V usage is TRBV6-5 and J usage is TRBJ2-5, with 7 nucleotides matching TRBD1. The germline CDR1 and CDR2 sequences are MNHEY and SVGAGI. The CDR3 consists of 13 residues. After removal of 6 bases from V and 2 bases from J, the junction contained 3 bases not matched to a gene. DNA for the CDR3: TGTGCCAGCAGAGGGACAGTACAAGAGACCCAGTACTTC. Residues: CASRGTVQETQYF.

The chain couples TRBV6-5 to TRBJ1-3; tentatively, D is TRBD1 (6 bases). This CDR3 comprises 15 residues. The ends were cut back, 2 bases at V and 0 bases at J, with 8 bases in the middle. The V gene's germline CDR1 is MNHEY and CDR2 SVGAGI. The CDR3 protein is CASSYLRGSGNTIYF. In DNA, the CDR3 is TGTGCCAGCAGTTACCTCAGGGGCTCTGGAAACACCATATATTTT.

The chain is built from TRBV15 and TRBJ1-3; D might be TRBD1 (6 bases). This CDR3 spans 14 amino acids. CDR1 is LNHNV and CDR2 is YYDKDF in the germline V gene (reference sequence). The V end lost 6 bases, the J end lost 4 bases, and 13 bases lay between the germline ends. The CDR3 spells CATSRGGDGNTIYF. DNA for the CDR3: TGTGCCACCAGTCGAGGGGGAGACGGAAACACCATATATTTT. The whole variable domain, filled in from reference TRBV15 and TRBJ1-3, reads DAMVIQNPRYQVTQFGKPVTLSCSQTLNHNVMYWYQQKSSQAPKLLFHYYDKDFNNEADTPDNFQSRRPNTSFCFLDIRSPGLGDTAMYLCATSRGGDGNTIYFGEGSWLTVV.

The chain employs TRBV7-2 and TRBJ1-6; possible D gene TRBD1, 5 bases. CDR1 SGHTA and CDR2 FQGNSA come from the germline V gene. The ends were cut back, 3 bases at V and 5 bases at J, with 14 bases in the middle. This CDR3 comprises 16 residues. The CDR3 spells CASSLAARGNNSPLHF. Here the CDR3 DNA reads TGTGCCAGCAGCTTGGCGGCCCGGGGGAATAATTCACCCCTCCACTTT.

The chain couples TRBV4-2 to TRBJ1-6; perhaps TRBD1 as D (5 bases). Between the trimmed V and J ends, which lost 0 bases and 10 bases, there was a span of 10 bases. CDR1 and CDR2 (germline): LGHNA, YNFKEQ. This CDR3 region has 14 residues. CDR3 nucleotides: TGTGCCAGCAGCCAAGAACAGGCAGGATCACCCCTCCACTTT. It yields the protein CASSQEQAGSPLHF.

This clone was counted a few times. Germline is not matched at one junction end, which may reflect a read error. The V call is TRBV7-3, the J call TRBJ1-1, with TRBD1 matching 11 bases. CDR3 length: 14 residues. CDR1 is SGHTA and CDR2 is FQGTGA in the germline V gene. CDR3: CASNLKGTGGEVFF. In DNA, the CDR3 is TGTGCCAGCAATCTAAAGGGGACAGGGGGAGAAGTTTTCTTT.

This chain connects TRBV13 to TRBJ2-7, with a weak D call TRBD1 (7 bases). The germline CDR1 and CDR2 sequences are PRHDT and FYEKMQ (reference sequence). The V end lost 2 bases, the J end lost 3 bases, and 17 bases lay between the germline ends. This CDR3 has 16 amino acids. The CDR3 nucleotides are TGTGCCAGCAGCTTAAGAGGGGGGACAGTTGGCTACGAGCAGTACTTC. Amino acid sequence: CASSLRGGTVGYEQYF.

This clone occurred a few times. The J gene is TRBJ2-2, the V gene TRBV6-6; 7 bases match TRBD1. From germline, CDR1 is MNHNY and CDR2 SVGAGI (reference sequence). With 8 bases clipped from V and 4 bases from J, the junction kept 4 bases outside the gene matches. The CDR3 consists of 13 residues. Written as DNA, the CDR3 is TGTGCCAGCGGCAGGGGGACCACCGGGGAGCTGTTTTTT. Its protein is CASGRGTTGELFF.

The chain is built from TRBV7-8 and TRBJ1-3; D possibly corresponds to TRBD1 (6 bases). CDR3 length: 14 amino acids. V gave up 5 bases and J gave up 4 bases, with 12 bases separating them. CDR1 is SGHVS and CDR2 is FQNEAQ in the germline V gene. The CDR3 loop reads CASSLQGSGNTIYF. The CDR3 DNA reads as TGTGCCAGCAGCCTACAGGGATCAGGAAACACCATATATTTT.

The rearrangement joins TRBV10-3 to TRBJ2-7; 9 nucleotides line up with TRBD1. Germline V gene data show CDR1 as ENHRY and CDR2 as SYGVKD. The CDR3 runs to 15 residues. The J segment lost 3 bases and the V segment lost 4 bases, leaving 7 bases of the junction unmatched. CDR3 in DNA: TGTGCCATCAGTGCCGGGACAGGGCTACTCTACGAGCAGTACTTC. Its protein is CAISAGTGLLYEQYF.

The chain is built from TRBV9 and TRBJ2-3; 7 bases match TRBD1. CDR1 is SGDLS and CDR2 is YYNGEE in the germline V gene. This CDR3 has 14 residues. V lost 6 bases and J lost 2; bases outside the gene matches: 6. The CDR3 bases are TGTGCCAGCAAAGACAGGGAGCACACAGATACGCAGTATTTT. It encodes CASKDREHTDTQYF.

The chain carries TRBV20-1 and TRBJ2-7; 8 nucleotides line up with TRBD1. The CDR3 is made up of 11 amino acids. The germline gives CDR1 DFQATT, CDR2 SNEGSKA (reference sequence). The CDR3 DNA reads TGCAGCGCCCACAGGGGGAACGAGCAGTACTTC. It translates to CSAHRGNEQYF.

This chain links TRBV7-9 with TRBJ2-7, with TRBD2 identical over 10 bases. With V trimmed by 4 bases and J by 10 bases, 13 bases remained unmatched. The CDR3 has 15 amino acids. CDR1 SEHNR and CDR2 FQNEAQ come from the germline V gene (reference sequence). DNA of the CDR3: TGTGCCAGCAGCTCCACTAGCGGGGATCCTACGAAACAGTACTTC. It yields the protein CASSSTSGDPTKQYF.

V gene TRBV15 combines with J gene TRBJ2-7, with D maybe TRBD2 (5 bases). The CDR3 spans 13 residues. V was clipped by 7 bases and J by 5 bases, with 15 bases between them. Germline V CDR1 and CDR2: LNHNV, YYDKDF (reference sequence). The CDR3 DNA sequence: TGTGCCACCAAGTCTGAGGGATCCCACGAGCAGTACTTC. Translating it yields CATKSEGSHEQYF.

The table lists this clone with a count of one. The rearrangement uses TRBV5-6 and TRBJ2-7; possible D gene TRBD2, 6 bases. CDR1 is SGHDT, CDR2 YYEEEE, per germline. Between the trimmed V and J ends, which lost 0 bases and 2 bases, there was a span of 21 bases. There are 18 residues in the CDR3. CDR3 region: CASSLVAHTTGETYEQYF. The CDR3 coding sequence is TGTGCCAGCAGCTTGGTCGCACATACAACGGGAGAGACCTACGAGCAGTACTTC.

Worth noting for this clone: At the DNA level, this CDR3 is encoded by other sequences in the same sample as well. The chain couples TRBV2 to TRBJ1-6; D is perhaps TRBD1 (6 bases). V gave up 5 bases and J gave up 0 bases, with 17 bases separating them. This CDR3 spans 18 amino acids. CDR1 SNHLY and CDR2 FYNNEI come from the germline V gene. DNA for the CDR3: TGTGCCAGCAGTCCCGGGACATTCCTCCGCTCCTATAATTCACCCCTCCACTTT. Translated: CASSPGTFLRSYNSPLHF.

The chain joins TRBV4-1 to TRBJ2-1; 8 nucleotides agree with TRBD1. Per germline, CDR1 MGHRA and CDR2 YSYEKL. This CDR3 spans 16 amino acids. The ends lost 1 base at V and 8 bases at J; junction bases unmatched: 10. The CDR3 is CASSQGGQGALDEQFF. CDR3 in DNA: TGCGCCAGCAGCCAAGGCGGACAGGGTGCGTTGGATGAGCAGTTCTTC.